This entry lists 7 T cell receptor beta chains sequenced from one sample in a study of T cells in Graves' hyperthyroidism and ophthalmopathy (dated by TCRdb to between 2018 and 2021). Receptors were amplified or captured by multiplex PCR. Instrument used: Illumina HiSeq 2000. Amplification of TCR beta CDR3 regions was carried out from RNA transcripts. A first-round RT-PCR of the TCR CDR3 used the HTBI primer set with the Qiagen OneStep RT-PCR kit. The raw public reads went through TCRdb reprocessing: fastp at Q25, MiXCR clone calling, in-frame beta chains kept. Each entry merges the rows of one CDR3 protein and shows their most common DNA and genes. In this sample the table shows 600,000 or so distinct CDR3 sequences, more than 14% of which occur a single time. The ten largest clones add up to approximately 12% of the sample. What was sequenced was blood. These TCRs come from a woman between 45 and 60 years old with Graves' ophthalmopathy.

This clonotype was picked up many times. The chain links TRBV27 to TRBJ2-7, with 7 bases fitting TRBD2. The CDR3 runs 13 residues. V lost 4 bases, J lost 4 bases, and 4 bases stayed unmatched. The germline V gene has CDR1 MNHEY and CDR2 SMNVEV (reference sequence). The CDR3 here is CASSSGLLYEQYF. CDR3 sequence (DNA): TGTGCCAGCAGTTCGGGACTACTATACGAGCAGTACTTC.

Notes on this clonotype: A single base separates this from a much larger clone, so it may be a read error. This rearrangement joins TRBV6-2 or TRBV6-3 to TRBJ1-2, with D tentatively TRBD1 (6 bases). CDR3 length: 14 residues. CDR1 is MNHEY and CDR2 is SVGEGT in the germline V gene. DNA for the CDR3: TGTGCCAGCAGTTCCAACAGGGCTAACTATTGCTACACCTTC. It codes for CASSSNRANYCYTF.

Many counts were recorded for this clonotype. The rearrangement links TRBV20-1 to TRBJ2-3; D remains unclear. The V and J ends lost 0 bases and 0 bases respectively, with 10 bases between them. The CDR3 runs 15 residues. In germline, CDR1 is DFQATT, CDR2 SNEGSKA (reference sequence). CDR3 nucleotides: TGCAGTGCTAGAGATGTTTCTACTAGCACAGATACGCAGTATTTT. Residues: CSARDVSTSTDTQYF.

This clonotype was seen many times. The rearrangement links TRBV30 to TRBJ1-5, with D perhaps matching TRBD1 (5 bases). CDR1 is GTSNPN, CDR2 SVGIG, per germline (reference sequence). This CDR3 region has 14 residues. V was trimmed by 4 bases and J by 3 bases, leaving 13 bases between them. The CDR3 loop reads CAWMDQGFNQPQHF. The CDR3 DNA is TGTGCCTGGATGGACCAGGGCTTCAATCAGCCCCAGCATTTT.

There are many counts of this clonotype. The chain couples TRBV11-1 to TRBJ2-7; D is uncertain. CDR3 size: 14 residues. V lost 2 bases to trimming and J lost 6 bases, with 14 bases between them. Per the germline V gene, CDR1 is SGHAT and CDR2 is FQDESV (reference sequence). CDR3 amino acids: CASSLSPGAVEQYF. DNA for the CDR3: TGTGCCAGCAGCTTAAGCCCCGGAGCCGTCGAGCAGTACTTC.

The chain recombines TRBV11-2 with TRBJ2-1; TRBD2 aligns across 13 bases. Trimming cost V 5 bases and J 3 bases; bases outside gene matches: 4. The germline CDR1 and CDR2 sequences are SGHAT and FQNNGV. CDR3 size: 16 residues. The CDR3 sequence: CASSGTSGTRYNEQFF. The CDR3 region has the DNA TGTGCCAGCAGCGGGACTAGCGGGACTCGCTACAATGAGCAGTTCTTC.

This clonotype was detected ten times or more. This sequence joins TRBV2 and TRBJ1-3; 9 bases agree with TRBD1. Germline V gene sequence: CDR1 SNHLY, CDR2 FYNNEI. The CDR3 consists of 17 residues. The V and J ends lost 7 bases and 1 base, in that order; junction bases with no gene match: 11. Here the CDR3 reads CASKRTGVPKSGNTIYF. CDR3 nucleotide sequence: TGTGCCAGCAAGCGGACAGGGGTTCCTAAGTCTGGAAACACCATATATTTT.